Listed below are T cell receptor beta chains from one sample, sequenced in a study of T-cell memory formation after mild COVID-19. MiXCR, applied by TCRdb to the 5' RACE reads, yields one record per CDR3 protein. The table lists 500,000 to 550,000 distinct CDR3 sequences, 20% of them singletons, with roughly an eighth in the top ten. Sequences were obtained from PBMCs or a T cell subset sorted from them (not recorded which). Receptor source: an adult woman who had mild COVID-19 (a few samples of this study predate the infection). Cell type and time point are not known. The CDR3 runs from the conserved cysteine through the conserved F or W. Fields, in order: clone size, J gene, V gene, D gene, CDR3 protein, CDR3 DNA. A D gene is named only where the DNA matches it firmly. Clone size is stated in some rows and not others, as once, few, many or a class when expanded.

>-|TRBJ1-6|TRBV5-1|-
CASSPLDPTPLHF
TGCGCCAGCAGCCCGCTCGACCCTACACCCCTCCACTTT
>-|TRBJ1-1|TRBV12-5|TRBD1
CASDAGTGDREAFF
TGTGCTAGTGACGCCGGGACAGGCGACCGTGAAGCTTTCTTT
>few|TRBJ2-7|TRBV12-3/TRBV12-4|TRBD2
CASSLSGDGYEQYF
TGTGCCAGCAGTCTTAGCGGGGATGGGTACGAGCAGTACTTC
>-|TRBJ2-7|TRBV20-1|TRBD1
CSAGDRDHTYEQYF
TGCAGTGCTGGGGACAGGGACCATACCTACGAGCAGTACTTC
>-|TRBJ2-7|TRBV7-2|-
CASSPAVGYEQYF
TGTGCCAGCAGCCCCGCGGTCGGCTACGAGCAGTACTTC
>many|TRBJ2-4|TRBV7-8|TRBD1
CASSHYLTGRTLAKNIQYF
TGTGCCAGCAGCCATTATCTGACAGGGCGAACTCTAGCCAAAAACATTCAGTACTTC
>-|TRBJ2-7|TRBV7-9|-
CASSLEGTPSYEQYF
TGTGCCAGCAGCTTAGAAGGGACACCCTCCTACGAGCAGTACTTC
>few|TRBJ2-2|TRBV5-1|-
CASSLVFPGELFF
TGCGCCAGCAGCTTGGTGTTTCCCGGGGAGCTGTTTTTT
>-|TRBJ2-2|TRBV29-1|TRBD2
CSAGGRTKTGELFF
TGCAGCGCGGGGGGAAGGACGAAAACCGGGGAGCTGTTTTTT
>-|TRBJ2-7|TRBV7-6|TRBD1
CASRPTGGLSYEQYF
TGTGCCAGCAGACCCACAGGGGGCCTCTCCTACGAGCAGTACTTC
>-|TRBJ1-4|TRBV2|-
CASSYHEKLFF
TGTGCCAGCAGTTATCATGAAAAACTGTTTTTT
>-|TRBJ2-7|TRBV12-3/TRBV12-4|TRBD2
CASSQGGYTSGGAGEQYF
TGTGCCAGCAGTCAGGGTGGTTATACTAGCGGGGGGGCCGGCGAGCAGTACTTC
>many|TRBJ2-1|TRBV7-9|TRBD2
CASSFGTSGHNEQFF
TGTGCCAGCAGCTTCGGGACTAGCGGCCACAATGAGCAGTTCTTC
>many|TRBJ1-2|TRBV4-1|-
CASSPSGPYGYTF
TGCGCCAGCAGCCCATCTGGGCCCTATGGCTACACCTTC
>many|TRBJ2-2|TRBV14|-
CASSLASNTGELFF
TGTGCCAGCAGCCTAGCGAGCAACACCGGGGAGCTGTTTTTT
>-|TRBJ2-3|TRBV5-1|-
CASRAETGTDTQYF
TGCGCCAGCAGGGCGGAAACAGGGACAGATACGCAGTATTTT
>many|TRBJ2-3|TRBV5-1|-
CASSLGRDTQYF
TGTGCCAGCAGCTTAGGGAGGGATACGCAGTATTTT
>once|TRBJ2-7|TRBV29-1|-
CSVEGGNSYEQYF
TGCAGCGTTGAAGGCGGGAACTCCTACGAGCAGTACTTC
>-|TRBJ1-1|TRBV7-3|-
CASSSPGALTEAFF
TGTGCCAGCAGCTCACCCGGGGCATTGACTGAAGCTTTCTTT
>-|TRBJ2-6|TRBV5-5|TRBD1
CASSSDRESSGANVLTF
TGTGCCAGCAGCTCAGACAGGGAAAGCTCTGGGGCCAACGTCCTGACTTTC
>few|TRBJ2-7|TRBV24-1|TRBD1
CATPSGQGTSILAHEQYF
TGTGCCACTCCCTCCGGACAGGGGACATCAATCCTTGCCCACGAGCAGTACTTC
>many|TRBJ1-1|TRBV3-1|TRBD1
CASSQLGTGGTEAFF
TGTGCCAGCAGCCAACTTGGGACAGGGGGCACTGAAGCTTTCTTT
>-|TRBJ2-5|TRBV19|TRBD1
CASNQGVQETQYF
TGTGCCAGCAATCAGGGGGTTCAAGAGACCCAGTACTTC
>-|TRBJ2-7|TRBV29-1|-
CSVEQGLYEQYF
TGCAGCGTTGAACAGGGTCTCTACGAGCAGTACTTC
>few|TRBJ2-7|TRBV12-3/TRBV12-4|-
CASRPRLERQQYF
TGTGCCAGCAGGCCTAGACTAGAACGACAGCAGTACTTC
>-|TRBJ2-5|TRBV6-1|-
CASKTGSNQETQYF
TGTGCCAGCAAAACGGGCAGCAACCAAGAGACCCAGTACTTC
>-|TRBJ2-3|TRBV20-1|TRBD2
CSATGLAGGPDTQYF
TGCAGTGCTACGGGACTAGCGGGAGGGCCAGATACGCAGTATTTT
>-|TRBJ2-1|TRBV5-1|-
CASSPTAGLPWNEQFF
TGCGCCAGCAGCCCAACCGCAGGGTTGCCCTGGAATGAGCAGTTCTTC
>few|TRBJ2-3|TRBV3-1|-
CASSLDPIAQYF
TGTGCCAGCAGCCTGGACCCAATCGCCCAGTATTTT
>few|TRBJ2-1|TRBV11-2|TRBD2
CASNALAGGHNEQFF
TGTGCCAGCAACGCCCTAGCGGGGGGGCACAATGAGCAGTTCTTC
>few|TRBJ2-3|TRBV7-2|-
CASTTNLPNTQYF
TGTGCCAGCACCACCAATCTCCCCAATACGCAGTATTTT
>-|TRBJ1-1|TRBV2|TRBD1
CASSEPDRGGAFF
TGTGCCAGCAGTGAGCCCGACAGGGGAGGAGCTTTCTTT
>few|TRBJ2-1|TRBV7-3|TRBD1
CASSLGKGAHHNEQFF
TGTGCCAGCAGCCTGGGGAAGGGGGCCCACCACAATGAGCAGTTCTTC
>few|TRBJ2-3|TRBV18|TRBD2
CASSPWREQEDTQYF
TGTGCCAGCTCACCATGGCGGGAGCAGGAAGATACGCAGTATTTT
>-|TRBJ2-1|TRBV11-2|TRBD2
CASSMPGLADHNEQFF
TGTGCCAGCAGCATGCCCGGACTAGCGGACCACAATGAGCAGTTCTTC
>few|TRBJ1-3|TRBV4-3|-
CASSQDQVSGNTIYF
TGCGCCAGCAGCCAAGACCAAGTCTCTGGAAACACCATATATTTT
>-|TRBJ1-2|TRBV5-6|-
CASSSREVNYGYTF
TGTGCCAGCTCCTCCCGGGAGGTAAACTATGGCTACACCTTC
>few|TRBJ2-1|TRBV5-1|-
CASWAGRNEQFF
TGCGCCAGCTGGGCAGGGCGGAATGAGCAGTTCTTC
>few|TRBJ1-2|TRBV24-1|-
CATSDSKGLRHYGYTF
TGTGCCACCAGTGATTCAAAGGGTCTCCGCCACTATGGCTACACCTTC